The 29 T cell receptor beta chains in this list originate from one sample, sequenced in a study of cytomegalovirus exposure and HLA in healthy donors (dated by TCRdb to about 2017). The protocol used for the library was the immunoSEQ multiplex PCR assay. TCRdb re-hosts the immuneACCESS table, in-frame sequences only. Its copies lack some clones; in the studies checked, an unresolved V gene accounts for under half of them, and the cause for the rest is not known. For this sample there are roughly 140,000 clones; around 90% appear just once. The ten largest clones add up to 2.5% to 4% of the sample. The sequencing sample was made of PBMCs. The origin of the receptors is a woman between 18 and 29 years old in good health and CMV-seropositive.

The chain has TRBV11-2 and TRBJ2-7; 12 nucleotides match TRBD2. CDR3 size: 15 residues. CDR1 and CDR2 from the germline V gene are SGHAT and FQNNGV. Trimming removed 6 bases from V and 6 bases from J; junction bases left unmatched: 9. Here the CDR3 DNA reads TGTGCCAGCAGTTCTTTGACTAGCGGGAGATCCGAGCAGTACTTC. It codes for CASSSLTSGRSEQYF.

V usage is TRBV19 and J usage is TRBJ2-1; tentative D call: TRBD1 (6 bases). V lost 6 bases to trimming and J lost 12 bases, with 15 bases between them. This CDR3 is 12 amino acids long. The germline CDR1 and CDR2 sequences are LNHDA and SQIVND (reference sequence). DNA of the CDR3: TGTGCCAGTAGCACTACAGGGACGACGCAGTTCTTC. Protein product: CASSTTGTTQFF.

The chain recombines TRBV7-9 with TRBJ2-7; TRBD2 aligns across 14 bases. This CDR3 spans 15 amino acids. In germline, CDR1 is SEHNR, CDR2 FQNEAQ (reference sequence). Trimming removed 3 bases from V and 5 bases from J; junction bases left unmatched: 3. The CDR3 loop reads CASSFPGLAGDEQYF. CDR3 nucleotide sequence: TGTGCCAGCAGCTTCCCGGGACTAGCGGGAGACGAGCAGTACTTC.

The chain carries TRBV30 and TRBJ2-2; D remains unclear. The CDR3 spans 15 residues. Trimming took off 1 base at V and 4 bases at J, with 13 bases between the two ends. Germline V gives CDR1 GTSNPN, CDR2 SVGIG (reference sequence). CDR3 DNA: TGTGCCTGGAGTGCCCAACCTGACATCACCGGGGAGCTGTTTTTT. This sequence encodes CAWSAQPDITGELFF.

The rearrangement uses TRBV19 and TRBJ1-2; D is ambiguous. From germline, CDR1 is LNHDA and CDR2 SQIVND (reference sequence). Trimming stripped 6 bases from V and 6 bases from J, with 17 bases between. The CDR3 has 14 amino acids. DNA for the CDR3: TGTGCCAGTAGCCCTGTTGTCCGGCGGGATGGCTACACCTTC. Translation: CASSPVVRRDGYTF.

The genes are TRBV9 and TRBJ2-6; 7 bases fit TRBD1. V shed 3 bases, J shed 1 base, and the junction held 1 base outside the gene matches. Germline CDR1 reads SGDLS; CDR2 reads YYNGEE. The CDR3 is 15 amino acids. In nucleotides, the CDR3 is TGTGCCAGCAGCGAACAGGGGTCTGGGGCCAACGTCCTGACTTTC. This codes for CASSEQGSGANVLTF.

The chain has TRBV11-3 and TRBJ2-1; 9 positions match TRBD2. Germline CDR1 SGHNT, CDR2 YENEEA. The ends lost 4 bases at V and 4 bases at J; junction bases unmatched: 5. This CDR3 is 15 amino acids long. The CDR3 nucleotides read TGTGCCAGCAGCTGGGGGACTAGCTTTTACAATGAGCAGTTCTTC. This sequence encodes CASSWGTSFYNEQFF.

J is TRBJ1-2 and V is TRBV5-6; D is possibly TRBD1 (6 bases). This CDR3 is built from 15 residues. Trimming shortened V by 2 bases and J by 10 bases, and 21 bases separated the two germline ends. CDR1 and CDR2 from the germline V gene are SGHDT and YYEEEE. The CDR3 protein is CASSFKQGTTMDYTF. As DNA, the CDR3 is TGTGCCAGCAGCTTTAAACAGGGAACGACTATGGACTACACCTTC.

V gene TRBV7-9 combines with J gene TRBJ1-1, with D maybe TRBD1 (5 bases). The V and J ends lost 5 bases and 1 base respectively, with 11 bases between them. Germline V gene data show CDR1 as SEHNR and CDR2 as FQNEAQ (reference sequence). The CDR3 totals 14 residues. The CDR3 protein is CASSLGHQNTEAFF. CDR3 in DNA: TGTGCCAGCAGCCTTGGACACCAGAACACTGAAGCTTTCTTT.

V usage is TRBV2 and J usage is TRBJ2-6; 7 bases match TRBD1. Germline loops: CDR1 SNHLY, CDR2 FYNNEI. The CDR3 totals 15 residues. Germline trimming cut 6 bases from V and 4 bases from J; bases unmatched to any gene: 6. CDR3 bases: TGTGCCAGCAGCCTAGACAGGGCCGGGGCCAACGTCCTGACTTTC. Its protein is CASSLDRAGANVLTF.

V and J are TRBV18 and TRBJ2-1; 7 nucleotides align to TRBD1. Germline V gene lookup returns CDR1 KGHSH and CDR2 LQKENI. The CDR3 runs 14 residues. J gave up 7 bases and V 0 bases, and 3 bases lay outside the gene matches. CDR3 loop: CASSPPDRRNEQFF. The CDR3 DNA follows: TGTGCCAGCTCACCACCGGACAGGAGAAATGAGCAGTTCTTC.

This clone has more than one count but fewer than ten. The rearrangement uses TRBV10-3 and TRBJ2-1, with 7 bases that match TRBD2. The CDR3 has 13 amino acids. CDR1 and CDR2 (germline): ENHRY, SYGVKD. V was clipped by 9 bases and J by 6 bases; unmatched bases: 8. The CDR3 region has the DNA TGTGCCATTCGGGGGGAGAGGGGCAATGAGCAGTTCTTC. Translated: CAIRGERGNEQFF.

The rearrangement uses TRBV27 and TRBJ1-2; the match to TRBD1 covers 7 bases. Germline V gives CDR1 MNHEY, CDR2 SMNVEV (reference sequence). The CDR3 contains 13 residues. The junction had 9 bases not matched to a gene; V was cut back by 6 bases and J by 8 bases. Here the CDR3 DNA reads TGTGCCAGCAGCCGACTGACACAGGGGGGCTACACCTTC. It codes for CASSRLTQGGYTF.

The sample holds a few counts of this clone. The chain links TRBV27 to TRBJ1-2; TRBD1 is a possible D gene (5 bases). This CDR3 comprises 15 residues. V lost 3 bases to trimming and J lost 3 bases, with 14 bases between them. CDR1 is MNHEY and CDR2 is SMNVEV in the germline V gene (reference sequence). This CDR3 is CASSLSGAWDYGYTF. CDR3 bases: TGTGCCAGCAGTTTGTCTGGGGCGTGGGACTATGGCTACACCTTC.

The chain employs TRBV5-6 and TRBJ1-5, with 11 bases fitting TRBD1. The J segment lost 4 bases and the V segment lost 0 bases, leaving 6 bases of the junction unmatched. CDR3 length: 17 residues. The germline V gene encodes CDR1 SGHDT and CDR2 YYEEEE. The CDR3 protein is CASSLAGTGGRNQPQHF. The CDR3 DNA is TGTGCCAGCAGCTTGGCCGGGACAGGGGGAAGGAATCAGCCCCAGCATTTT.

The rearrangement links TRBV29-1 to TRBJ1-2; D ambiguous. CDR3 length: 13 residues. Trimming cost V 4 bases and J 4 bases, with 13 bases left between them. Germline CDR1 reads SQVTM; CDR2 reads ANQGSEA. The CDR3 DNA is TGCAGCGTTGTAACCGGGTCTCCCTATGGCTACACCTTC. Its protein is CSVVTGSPYGYTF.

The gene calls are TRBV30 and TRBJ2-1; 13 nucleotides agree with TRBD2. The V gene end was trimmed by 1 base and the J gene end by 10 bases; junction bases not matched to a gene: 1. CDR1 GTSNPN and CDR2 SVGIG come from the germline V gene (reference sequence). The CDR3 loop spans 13 amino acids. The CDR3 sequence is CAWSETSGREQFF. The CDR3 DNA sequence: TGTGCCTGGAGTGAGACTAGCGGGAGGGAGCAGTTCTTC.

V is TRBV10-3 and J is TRBJ2-2; maybe TRBD2 (6 bases). This CDR3 is built from 16 residues. Trimming left V 2 bases short and J 3 bases short, with 13 bases between. Germline-derived CDR1 and CDR2 are ENHRY and SYGVKD. CDR3 residues: CAISEIRGMDTGELFF. The CDR3 DNA follows: TGTGCCATCAGTGAGATCCGCGGGATGGACACCGGGGAGCTGTTTTTT.

The chain employs TRBV7-8 and TRBJ2-7, with 7 nucleotides matching TRBD1. This CDR3 is 15 amino acids long. Germline values: CDR1 SGHVS, CDR2 FQNEAQ. V lost 5 bases to trimming and J lost 1 base; unmatched junction nucleotides: 8. CDR3 sequence: CASSPGQSPSYEQYF. The CDR3 DNA is TGTGCCAGCAGCCCGGGACAGAGCCCATCCTACGAGCAGTACTTC.

This chain joins TRBV11-2 and TRBJ1-2; D may be TRBD1 (6 bases). The V end lost 5 bases, the J end lost 0 bases, and 10 bases lay between the germline ends. The germline CDR1 and CDR2 sequences are SGHAT and FQNNGV. CDR3 size: 14 residues. Written as DNA, the CDR3 is TGTGCCAGCAGCCCTAACAGGGCTAACTATGGCTACACCTTC. It yields the protein CASSPNRANYGYTF.

The V and J genes are TRBV13 and TRBJ2-3; D uncertain. V was cut by 4 bases and J by 4 bases, with 15 bases left in between. There are 15 residues in the CDR3. Per the germline V gene, CDR1 is PRHDT and CDR2 is FYEKMQ (reference sequence). The CDR3 sequence: CASSSSLLIADTQYF. The CDR3 coding sequence is TGTGCCAGCAGCTCGAGTCTTTTAATTGCAGATACGCAGTATTTT.

The chain has TRBV29-1 and TRBJ2-7; 7 bases match TRBD1. CDR1 is SQVTM, CDR2 ANQGSEA, per germline. Germline trimming cut 5 bases from V and 4 bases from J; bases unmatched to any gene: 5. This CDR3 region has 12 residues. In nucleotides, the CDR3 is TGCAGCGTTCAAGGGGGCGGTTACGAGCAGTACTTC. Its protein is CSVQGGGYEQYF.

The V call is TRBV7-6, the J call TRBJ1-2, with D uncertain. The CDR3 length is 16 residues. CDR1 and CDR2 from the germline V gene are SGHVS and FNYEAQ. Trimming left V 1 base short and J 0 bases short, with 12 bases between. CDR3 loop: CASSLDIGEANYGYTF. Here the CDR3 DNA reads TGTGCCAGCAGCTTAGATATCGGGGAAGCTAACTATGGCTACACCTTC.

The rearrangement links TRBV5-6 to TRBJ2-5; D is ambiguous. The CDR3 sequence is 12 residues long. The V and J ends lost 2 bases and 5 bases respectively, with 7 bases between them. Germline-derived CDR1 and CDR2 are SGHDT and YYEEEE. CDR3 nucleotides: TGTGCCAGCAGCTTCGGGTTGGAGACCCAGTACTTC. Protein: CASSFGLETQYF.

The chain joins TRBV4-1 to TRBJ1-4, with D possibly matching TRBD1 (5 bases). Germline V gene lookup returns CDR1 MGHRA and CDR2 YSYEKL. CDR3 size: 14 residues. The V gene lost 5 bases and the J gene lost 5 bases, with 12 bases spanning the gap. The CDR3 DNA follows: TGCGCCAGCAGCTCCCGGGACTCCAATGAAAAACTGTTTTTT. Amino acids: CASSSRDSNEKLFF.

V gene TRBV4-1 combines with J gene TRBJ2-7; 14 bases agree with TRBD2. The CDR3 sequence is 17 residues long. The germline V gene has CDR1 MGHRA and CDR2 YSYEKL. J lost 6 bases, V lost 0 bases, and 7 bases had no gene match. The CDR3 DNA follows: TGCGCCAGCAGCCAAGAAGGGCAGGGACTAGCGGGAGCCGAGCAGTACTTC. It encodes CASSQEGQGLAGAEQYF.

The chain combines TRBV28 with TRBJ1-3; D might be TRBD1 (5 bases). CDR1 and CDR2 (germline): MDHEN, SYDVKM. The CDR3 spans 19 residues. Trimming removed 3 bases at V and 0 bases at J, with 21 bases between. CDR3 in DNA: TGTGCCAGCAGTTTCCCCAATGGTGGGGCCCGCAGCTCTGGAAACACCATATATTTT. It translates to CASSFPNGGARSSGNTIYF. Complete variable domain (other parts from reference TRBV28 and TRBJ1-3): DVKVTQSSRYLVKRTGEKVFLECVQDMDHENMFWYRQDPGLGLRLIYFSYDVKMKEKGDIPEGYSVSREKKERFSLILESASTNQTSMYLCASSFPNGGARSSGNTIYFGEGSWLTVV.

The chain employs TRBV30 and TRBJ1-2; D gene unclear. This CDR3 contains 12 residues. Trimming removed 4 bases from V and 8 bases from J, with 14 bases in between. CDR1 and CDR2 (germline): GTSNPN, SVGIG (reference sequence). DNA for the CDR3: TGTGCCTGGAAGGTGGGGAGAGAAGGCTACACCTTC. Translated: CAWKVGREGYTF.

V is TRBV7-3 and J is TRBJ2-1, with 15 bases fitting TRBD2. CDR3 length: 14 amino acids. The V and J ends lost 5 bases and 12 bases, in that order; junction bases with no gene match: 5. From germline, CDR1 is SGHTA and CDR2 FQGTGA. DNA of the CDR3: TGTGCCAGCAGCCTTGGACTAGCGGGAGGGGGGCAGTTCTTC. As protein: CASSLGLAGGGQFF.